Below, 27 T cell receptor beta chains from the same sample are listed, as sequenced in a study of memory CD4+ T cells and cytomegalovirus serostatus. The method was immunoSEQ multiplex PCR; TCRdb's version includes in-frame clones alone and lacks a portion of them. This table holds under 50,000 clones, 78% found once. The sort gate was single viable CD3+CD4+CD8-CD45RO+ cells for memory CD4+ T cells. The sequenced material came from memory CD4+ T cells from blood. The receptors shown here come from an adult in good health and CMV-seronegative.

This clone came up a few times. The chain employs TRBV4-1 and TRBJ2-1; TRBD2 matches 8 bases. This CDR3 spans 14 amino acids. The germline CDR1 and CDR2 sequences are MGHRA and YSYEKL. Losses at the gene ends were 4 bases for V and 6 bases for J; bases not matched to a gene: 5. The CDR3 DNA reads TGCGCCAGCAGCCGATTAACTAGCGGCAATGAGCAGTTCTTC. Translated, it gives CASSRLTSGNEQFF.

The J gene is TRBJ2-3, the V gene TRBV19; D remains ambiguous. The germline V gene encodes CDR1 LNHDA and CDR2 SQIVND (reference sequence). The CDR3 sequence is 16 residues long. V was shortened by 5 bases and J by 0 bases, with 15 bases between the two germline ends. CDR3 in amino acids: CASSYSRASSTDTQYF. CDR3 in DNA: TGTGCCAGTAGTTATTCAAGGGCCTCTAGCACAGATACGCAGTATTTT.

This chain uses TRBV27 with TRBJ2-7; 9 positions agree with TRBD1. V dropped 5 bases and J dropped 4; count of bases not matched to a gene: 12. The CDR3 is 16 residues long. CDR1 is MNHEY, CDR2 SMNVEV, per germline (reference sequence). CDR3 amino acids: CASSMPPGTGIYEQYF. The CDR3, as DNA: TGTGCCAGCAGTATGCCGCCCGGGACAGGGATATACGAGCAGTACTTC.

This clone showed up just once. V is TRBV6-5 and J is TRBJ1-3; unclear D gene. V gave up 0 bases and J gave up 0 bases, with 9 bases separating them. The CDR3 length is 16 residues. Looked up from germline, CDR1 is MNHEY and CDR2 is SVGAGI. The CDR3 DNA is TGTGCCAGCAGTTACTCGGCCAGCTCCTCTGGAAACACCATATATTTT. This codes for CASSYSASSSGNTIYF.

This chain joins TRBV27 and TRBJ1-6; D perhaps matches TRBD1 (5 bases). CDR3 size: 15 residues. Trimming took off 8 bases at V and 10 bases at J, with 21 bases between the two ends. Germline V gives CDR1 MNHEY, CDR2 SMNVEV (reference sequence). Written as DNA, the CDR3 is TGTGCCAGCGGCCGGGACGGTCTACCCCAATCACCCCTCCACTTT. Protein: CASGRDGLPQSPLHF.

The gene calls are TRBV7-2 and TRBJ2-2, with D maybe TRBD1 (6 bases). Germline loops: CDR1 SGHTA, CDR2 FQGNSA. The CDR3 has 15 amino acids. The germline V and J ends were trimmed by 5 bases and 2 bases, with 12 bases remaining between them. CDR3 in amino acids: CASSLGQINTGELFF. As DNA, the CDR3 is TGTGCCAGCAGCCTAGGACAGATAAACACCGGGGAGCTGTTTTTT. The full variable domain, in which reference TRBV7-2 and TRBJ2-2 provide the parts outside the CDR3, is GAGVSQSPSNKVTEKGKDVELRCDPISGHTALYWYRQSLGQGLEFLIYFQGNSAPDKSGLPSDRFSAERTGGSVSTLTIQRTQQEDSAVYLCASSLGQINTGELFFGEGSRLTVL.

This clone occurred a few times. The chain combines TRBV30 with TRBJ1-1; D unclear. V was shortened by 1 base and J by 4 bases, with 7 bases between the two germline ends. Germline assignment: CDR1 GTSNPN and CDR2 SVGIG (reference sequence). This CDR3 spans 12 amino acids. This chain's CDR3 is CAWSEGSTEAFF. DNA for the CDR3: TGTGCCTGGAGTGAAGGGTCCACTGAAGCTTTCTTT.

Details on this clone: Different DNA sequences within this sample yield the same CDR3. This chain connects TRBV29-1 to TRBJ1-2; D gene unclear. Germline V lookup: CDR1 SQVTM, CDR2 ANQGSEA. V dropped 4 bases and J dropped 4 bases, with 10 bases sitting between them. The CDR3 covers 12 residues. The CDR3 bases are TGCAGCGTTGGAGGAGACCGCTATGGCTACACCTTC. Translated: CSVGGDRYGYTF. The whole variable domain, remainder taken from reference TRBV29-1 and TRBJ1-2, is SAVISQKPSRDICQRGTSLTIQCQVDSQVTMMFWYRQQPGQSLTLIATANQGSEATYESGFVIDKFPISRPNLTFSTLTVSNMSPEDSSIYLCSVGGDRYGYTFGSGTRLTVV.

This chain joins TRBV2 and TRBJ1-1; D unclear. V gave up 1 base and J gave up 4 bases, with 4 bases separating them. The CDR3 is made up of 12 amino acids. From germline, CDR1 is SNHLY and CDR2 FYNNEI. CDR3 bases: TGTGCCAGCAGTGAAGAAGTCACTGAAGCTTTCTTT. Translated: CASSEEVTEAFF. The full variable domain, in which reference TRBV2 and TRBJ1-1 provide the parts outside the CDR3, is EPEVTQTPSHQVTQMGQEVILRCVPISNHLYFYWYRQILGQKVEFLVSFYNNEISEKSEIFDDQFSVERPDGSNFTLKIRSTKLEDSAMYFCASSEEVTEAFFGQGTRLTVV.

The chain carries TRBV7-9 and TRBJ2-3; 11 nucleotides agree with TRBD2. This CDR3 comprises 18 residues. From germline, CDR1 is SEHNR and CDR2 FQNEAQ (reference sequence). The V gene end was trimmed by 11 bases and the J gene end by 2 bases; junction bases not matched to a gene: 18. DNA for the CDR3: TGTGCCGTTCCGGAAGGCCGGACTAGCGGGCCCCTCACAGATACGCAGTATTTT. It yields the protein CAVPEGRTSGPLTDTQYF.

The V and J genes are TRBV2 and TRBJ1-1; TRBD1 aligns across 7 bases. The CDR3 totals 12 residues. V lost 9 bases to trimming and J lost 5 bases; unmatched junction nucleotides: 6. Per the germline V gene, CDR1 is SNHLY and CDR2 is FYNNEI. The CDR3 spells CARNRGETEAFF. The CDR3 DNA is TGTGCCAGGAACAGGGGTGAGACTGAAGCTTTCTTT.

This rearrangement joins TRBV30 to TRBJ1-2, with D possibly being TRBD1 (5 bases). Germline values: CDR1 GTSNPN, CDR2 SVGIG (reference sequence). The CDR3 is made up of 18 amino acids. Trimming removed 3 bases from V and 2 bases from J, with 25 bases in between. CDR3: CAWSGGSSRGRVNYGYTF. The CDR3 DNA is TGTGCCTGGAGCGGGGGGAGTTCACGGGGCAGGGTAAACTATGGCTACACCTTC. Using reference TRBV30 and TRBJ1-2 for the parts outside the CDR3, the full variable domain is SQTIHQWPATLVQPVGSPLSLECTVEGTSNPNLYWYRQAAGRGLQLLFYSVGIGQISSEVPQNLSASRPQDRQFILSSKKLLLSDSGFYLCAWSGGSSRGRVNYGYTFGSGTRLTVV.

The chain couples TRBV5-5 to TRBJ1-5, with 7 nucleotides matching TRBD1. Germline V lookup: CDR1 SGHKS, CDR2 YYEKEE (reference sequence). Trimming at V came to 0 bases and at J to 6 bases, leaving 6 bases not matched to a gene. The CDR3 length is 15 residues. CDR3 residues: CASSLVQGGSQPQHF. CDR3 sequence (DNA): TGTGCCAGCAGCTTGGTCCAGGGGGGCAGTCAGCCCCAGCATTTT. The variable domain in full, with the rest retrieved from reference TRBV5-5 and TRBJ1-5, is DAGVTQSPTHLIKTRGQQVTLRCSPISGHKSVSWYQQVLGQGPQFIFQYYEKEERGRGNFPDRFSARQFPNYSSELNVNALLLGDSALYLCASSLVQGGSQPQHFGDGTRLSIL.

The V call is TRBV30, the J call TRBJ1-2; perhaps TRBD1 as D (5 bases). CDR3 length: 15 amino acids. Germline CDR1 is GTSNPN and CDR2 is SVGIG (reference sequence). V was cut by 0 bases and J by 4 bases, with 15 bases left in between. For the CDR3, the DNA is TGTGCCTGGAGTGTATCCGGGACGGGCCTCTATGGCTACACCTTC. Its translation is CAWSVSGTGLYGYTF. Full variable domain (rest looked up from reference TRBV30 and TRBJ1-2): SQTIHQWPATLVQPVGSPLSLECTVEGTSNPNLYWYRQAAGRGLQLLFYSVGIGQISSEVPQNLSASRPQDRQFILSSKKLLLSDSGFYLCAWSVSGTGLYGYTFGSGTRLTVV.

The gene calls are TRBV29-1 and TRBJ1-2; perhaps TRBD1 as D (6 bases). Germline V gene lookup returns CDR1 SQVTM and CDR2 ANQGSEA. This CDR3 contains 12 residues. The germline V and J ends were trimmed by 3 bases and 7 bases, with 12 bases remaining between them. This CDR3 is CSVEGGQGGYTF. CDR3 sequence (DNA): TGCAGCGTTGAGGGGGGGCAGGGTGGCTACACCTTC.

The chain joins TRBV13 to TRBJ2-7; unclear D gene. The germline V gene has CDR1 PRHDT and CDR2 FYEKMQ (reference sequence). Trimming stripped 3 bases from V and 0 bases from J, with 12 bases between. This CDR3 contains 15 residues. CDR3 DNA sequence: TGTGCCAGCAGCTTTTTGGGTCGTAGCTCCTACGAGCAGTACTTC. Protein: CASSFLGRSSYEQYF.

The chain couples TRBV7-2 to TRBJ2-2; 7 bases are a match to TRBD1. This CDR3 contains 15 residues. In germline, CDR1 is SGHTA, CDR2 FQGNSA. The V gene end was trimmed by 0 bases and the J gene end by 11 bases; junction bases not matched to a gene: 9. The CDR3 is CASSLAETGVGELFF. DNA of the CDR3: TGTGCCAGCAGCTTAGCCGAAACAGGGGTGGGAGAGCTGTTTTTT.

The gene calls are TRBV6-4 and TRBJ1-4; D gene ambiguous. Germline CDR1 MRHNA, CDR2 SNTAGT. V lost 5 bases, J lost 4 bases, and 20 bases lay in between. The CDR3 totals 17 residues. CDR3 nucleotides: TGTGCCAGCAGTTACAACACAGAAAAAAGGGTTAATGAAAAACTGTTTTTT. Its translation: CASSYNTEKRVNEKLFF.

This rearrangement joins TRBV29-1 to TRBJ1-2; no clear D. This CDR3 is built from 12 residues. Deletions cut 4 bases from V and 1 base from J, with 7 bases between. Germline V gene lookup returns CDR1 SQVTM and CDR2 ANQGSEA. CDR3 DNA: TGCAGCGTTGTTTCGGTTAACTATGGCTACACCTTC. This gives the protein CSVVSVNYGYTF.

V gene TRBV14 combines with J gene TRBJ1-3; D not certain. The germline V gene has CDR1 SGHDN and CDR2 FVKESK. V gave up 1 base and J gave up 0 bases, with 7 bases separating them. The CDR3 runs 15 residues. The CDR3 region has the DNA TGTGCCAGCAGCCAAGTACAGACCTCTGGAAACACCATATATTTT. Translated: CASSQVQTSGNTIYF.

This chain links TRBV10-1 with TRBJ2-3; 10 nucleotides agree with TRBD1. The germline V gene encodes CDR1 WNHNN and CDR2 SYGVQD (reference sequence). V shed 4 bases, J shed 4 bases, and the junction held 8 bases outside the gene matches. The CDR3 runs to 16 residues. The CDR3 DNA follows: TGCGCCAGCAGTGTTGGACAGGGGGGCAATGCAGATACGCAGTATTTT. Amino acids: CASSVGQGGNADTQYF.

This chain links TRBV27 with TRBJ1-2, with 7 positions matching TRBD1. V shed 4 bases, J shed 4 bases, and the junction held 6 bases outside the gene matches. The CDR3 runs 14 residues. CDR1 is MNHEY and CDR2 is SMNVEV in the germline V gene (reference sequence). In nucleotides, the CDR3 is TGTGCCAGCAGTTCCCTGGACAGGACCTATGGCTACACCTTC. This encodes CASSSLDRTYGYTF.

The J gene is TRBJ1-1, the V gene TRBV11-3; TRBD1 is a possible D gene (5 bases). Trimming left V 4 bases short and J 1 base short, with 13 bases between. Germline lookup yields CDR1 SGHNT and CDR2 YENEEA. This CDR3 contains 15 residues. The CDR3 loop reads CASSSNRGSNTEAFF. The CDR3 coding sequence is TGTGCCAGCAGCTCGAATCGGGGGTCGAACACTGAAGCTTTCTTT.

The chain joins TRBV11-2 to TRBJ2-3, with D perhaps matching TRBD2 (7 bases). Trimming removed 5 bases at V and 3 bases at J, with 15 bases between. There are 15 residues in the CDR3. CDR1 is SGHAT and CDR2 is FQNNGV in the germline V gene. This chain's CDR3 is CASSQLGGTTDTQYF. Here the CDR3 DNA reads TGTGCCAGCAGCCAGCTGGGGGGGACAACAGATACGCAGTATTTT.

The chain recombines TRBV6-1 with TRBJ2-1, with 11 bases identical to TRBD2. CDR3 length equals 15 residues. Germline CDR1 and CDR2: MNHNS and SASEGT. With V trimmed by 9 bases and J by 0 bases, 4 bases remained unmatched. The CDR3 bases are TGTGCCAGTGTAGCGGGGGGGAGCTCCTACAATGAGCAGTTCTTC. Encoded protein: CASVAGGSSYNEQFF.

This clone was seen a single time. The rearrangement uses TRBV5-8 and TRBJ1-1; D unresolved. Germline CDR1 and CDR2: SGHTS and YDEGEE. Trimming pared 4 bases from V and 5 bases from J, leaving 12 bases between. CDR3 size: 13 residues. CDR3 coding DNA: TGTGCCAGCAGCGTAACTTTGAGGACTGAAGCTTTCTTT. This gives the protein CASSVTLRTEAFF.

This clone was detected only a few times. This rearrangement joins TRBV6-5 to TRBJ1-1, with D maybe TRBD1 (6 bases). Trimming removed 7 bases from V and 1 base from J, with 13 bases in between. The CDR3 runs 14 residues. The germline V gene encodes CDR1 MNHEY and CDR2 SVGAGI. This chain's CDR3 is CASNLGGGNTEAFF. The CDR3, as DNA: TGTGCCAGCAACTTAGGGGGAGGGAACACTGAAGCTTTCTTT.